The present entry profiles one T cell receptor beta chain with its context. The antigen remains unidentified. Profiling relied on immunoSEQ multiplex PCR, and the TCRdb table lists in-frame clones only, not all of them. In the table there are some 73,000 clones, around 93% of which are singletons. Germline-derived CDR1 and CDR2 are MNHNS and SASEGT. This CDR3 comprises 16 residues. Trimming left V 0 bases short and J 0 bases short, with 9 bases between. The source of the sample is a study of siplizumab effects on memory and regulatory T cells. General study findings and limits: Siplizumab produced a significant drop in alloreactive sequences attributable to unstimulated CD4+ memory cells.

The sample taken for sequencing was CD8+ T cells sorted from blood. This receptor was taken from a human donor in good health. The rearrangement uses TRBV6-1 and TRBJ1-5; no firm D call. In DNA form, the CDR3 reads TGTGCCAGCAGTGAAGCCCCCGCGGGTAGCAATCAGCCCCAGCATTTT. Its translation: CASSEAPAGSNQPQHF.